This T cell receptor (beta chain) was identified in a study of T cell changes during pregnancy in multiple sclerosis. The repertoire was sequenced with immunoSEQ multiplex PCR; TCRdb's copy has only in-frame clones and lacks some. The sample yields about 73,000 clones, 90% seen once. The source material was peripheral blood, sampled after pregnancy. The TCR originated in a female donor in good health, enrolled as a control in a pregnancy study.

The CDR3 DNA follows: TGTGCCAGCAGCTTTAAAAATGTGGGACAGGGGAATTCACCCCTCCACTTT. Translated, it gives CASSFKNVGQGNSPLHF. V is TRBV7-2 and J is TRBJ1-6; 10 bases agree with TRBD1. This CDR3 is 17 amino acids long. The V and J ends lost 3 bases and 7 bases, in that order; junction bases with no gene match: 9. The V gene's germline CDR1 is SGHTA and CDR2 FQGNSA.